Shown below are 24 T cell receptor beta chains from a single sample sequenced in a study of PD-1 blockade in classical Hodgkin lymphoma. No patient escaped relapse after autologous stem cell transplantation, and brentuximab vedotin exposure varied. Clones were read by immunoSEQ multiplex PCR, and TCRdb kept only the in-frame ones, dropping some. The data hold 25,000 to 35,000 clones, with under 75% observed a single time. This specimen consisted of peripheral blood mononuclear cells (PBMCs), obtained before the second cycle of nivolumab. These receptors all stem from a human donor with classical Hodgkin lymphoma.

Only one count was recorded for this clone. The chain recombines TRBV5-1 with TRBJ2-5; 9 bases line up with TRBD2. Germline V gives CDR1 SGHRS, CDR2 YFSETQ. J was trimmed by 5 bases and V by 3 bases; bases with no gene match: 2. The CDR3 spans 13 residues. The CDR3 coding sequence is TGCGCCAGCAGCTCCGGACTAGCGGAGACCCAGTACTTC. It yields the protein CASSSGLAETQYF.

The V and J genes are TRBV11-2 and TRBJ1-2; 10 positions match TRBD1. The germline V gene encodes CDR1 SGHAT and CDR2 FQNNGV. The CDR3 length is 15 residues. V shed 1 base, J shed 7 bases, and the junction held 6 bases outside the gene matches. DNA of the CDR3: TGTGCCAGCAGCTTAGTGGGACAGGGGAAAGGTGGCTACACCTTC. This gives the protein CASSLVGQGKGGYTF.

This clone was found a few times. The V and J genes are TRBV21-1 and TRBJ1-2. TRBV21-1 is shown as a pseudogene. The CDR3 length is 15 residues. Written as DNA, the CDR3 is TGTGCCAGCACCTGGTACCAACGAACTAACTATGGCTACACCTTC. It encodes CASTWYQRTNYGYTF.

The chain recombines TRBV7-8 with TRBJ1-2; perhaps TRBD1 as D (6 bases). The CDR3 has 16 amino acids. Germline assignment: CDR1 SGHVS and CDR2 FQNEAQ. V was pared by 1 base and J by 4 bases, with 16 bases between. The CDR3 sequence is CASSLVGADPGYGYTF. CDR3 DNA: TGTGCCAGCAGCTTAGTGGGGGCAGACCCGGGCTATGGCTACACCTTC.

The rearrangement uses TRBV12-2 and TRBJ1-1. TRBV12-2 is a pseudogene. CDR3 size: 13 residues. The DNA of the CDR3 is TGTGCAAGTCGCCCCGGGAGGAACACTGAAGCTTTCTTT. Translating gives CASRPGRNTEAFF.

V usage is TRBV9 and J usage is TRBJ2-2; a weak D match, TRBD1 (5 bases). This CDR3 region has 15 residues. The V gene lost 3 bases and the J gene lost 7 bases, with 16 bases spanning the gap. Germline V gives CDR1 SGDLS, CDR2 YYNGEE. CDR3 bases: TGTGCCAGCAGCGCGGACAATACTCCTGGCGGGGAGCTGTTTTTT. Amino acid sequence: CASSADNTPGGELFF.

This CDR3 reads CASSHKNRGGTDTQYF. CDR3 bases: TGTGCCAGCAGCCACAAGAACCGGGGGGGCACAGATACGCAGTATTTT. The chain has TRBV11-1 and TRBJ2-3, with TRBD2 matching 7 bases. This CDR3 is 16 amino acids long. The ends lost 5 bases at V and 1 base at J; junction bases unmatched: 9. The germline gives CDR1 SGHAT, CDR2 FQDESV (reference sequence).

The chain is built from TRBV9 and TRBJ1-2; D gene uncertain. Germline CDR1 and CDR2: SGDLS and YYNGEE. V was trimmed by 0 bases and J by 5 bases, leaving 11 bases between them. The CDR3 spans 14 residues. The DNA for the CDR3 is TGTGCCAGCAGCGTAGGACTAGGGAGTTATGGCTACACCTTC. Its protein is CASSVGLGSYGYTF.

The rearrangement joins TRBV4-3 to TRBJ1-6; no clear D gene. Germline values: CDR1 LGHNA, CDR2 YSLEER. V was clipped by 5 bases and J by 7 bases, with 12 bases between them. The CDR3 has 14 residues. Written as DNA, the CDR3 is TGCGCCAGCAGCATTCGTAGCAACAATTCACCCCTCCACTTT. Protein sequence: CASSIRSNNSPLHF.

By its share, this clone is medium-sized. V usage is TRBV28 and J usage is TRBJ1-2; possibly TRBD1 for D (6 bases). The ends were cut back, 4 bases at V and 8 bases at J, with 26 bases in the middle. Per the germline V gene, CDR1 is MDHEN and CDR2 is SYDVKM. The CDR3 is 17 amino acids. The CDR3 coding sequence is TGTGCCAGCAGTTCAACTCCCGATACTCCTAGGGGGGGAGGCTACACCTTC. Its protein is CASSSTPDTPRGGGYTF.

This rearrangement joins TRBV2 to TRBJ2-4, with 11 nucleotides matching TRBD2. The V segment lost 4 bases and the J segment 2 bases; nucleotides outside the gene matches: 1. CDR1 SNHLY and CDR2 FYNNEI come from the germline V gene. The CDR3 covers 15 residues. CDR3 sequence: CASSASGGSKNIQYF. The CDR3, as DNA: TGTGCCAGCAGTGCTAGCGGGGGGTCCAAAAACATTCAGTACTTC. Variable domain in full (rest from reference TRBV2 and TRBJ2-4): EPEVTQTPSHQVTQMGQEVILRCVPISNHLYFYWYRQILGQKVEFLVSFYNNEISEKSEIFDDQFSVERPDGSNFTLKIRSTKLEDSAMYFCASSASGGSKNIQYFGAGTRLSVL.

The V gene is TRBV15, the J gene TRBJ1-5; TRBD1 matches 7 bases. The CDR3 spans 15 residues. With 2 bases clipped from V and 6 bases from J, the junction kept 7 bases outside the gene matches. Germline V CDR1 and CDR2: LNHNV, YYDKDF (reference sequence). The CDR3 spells CATSRSQGGAQPQHF. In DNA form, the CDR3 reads TGTGCCACCAGCAGATCCCAGGGGGGAGCTCAGCCCCAGCATTTT.

The chain's CDR3 is CASSKLEGSGNTIYF. CDR3 coding DNA: TGTGCCAGCAGCAAATTAGAGGGCTCTGGAAACACCATATATTTT. The chain combines TRBV21-1 with TRBJ1-3. TRBV21-1 is designated a pseudogene. This CDR3 has 15 residues.

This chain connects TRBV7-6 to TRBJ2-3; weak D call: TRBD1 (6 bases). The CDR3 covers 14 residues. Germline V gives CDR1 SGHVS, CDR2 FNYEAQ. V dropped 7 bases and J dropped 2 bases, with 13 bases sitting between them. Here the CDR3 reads CASTSGASTDTQYF. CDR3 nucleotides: TGTGCCAGCACCTCAGGGGCTTCCACAGATACGCAGTATTTT.

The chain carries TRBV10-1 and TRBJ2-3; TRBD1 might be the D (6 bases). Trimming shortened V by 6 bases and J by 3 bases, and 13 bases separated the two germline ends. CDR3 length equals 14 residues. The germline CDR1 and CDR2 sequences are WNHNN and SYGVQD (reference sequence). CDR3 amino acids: CASSGSRGTDTQYF. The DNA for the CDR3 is TGCGCCAGCAGCGGTTCCAGGGGAACAGATACGCAGTATTTT.

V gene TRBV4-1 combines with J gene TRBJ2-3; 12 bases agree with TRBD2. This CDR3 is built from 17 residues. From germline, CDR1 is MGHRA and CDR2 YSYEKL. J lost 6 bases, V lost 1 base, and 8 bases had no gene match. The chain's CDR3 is CASSQGGLAGLADTQYF. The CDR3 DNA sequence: TGCGCCAGCAGCCAAGGCGGACTAGCGGGGCTAGCGGATACGCAGTATTTT.

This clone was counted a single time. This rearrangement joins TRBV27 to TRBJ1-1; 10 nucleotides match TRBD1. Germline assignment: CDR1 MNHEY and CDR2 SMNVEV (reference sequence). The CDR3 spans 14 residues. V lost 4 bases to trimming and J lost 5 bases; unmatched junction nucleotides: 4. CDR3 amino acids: CASSSWDRGTEAFF. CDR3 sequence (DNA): TGTGCCAGCAGTTCGTGGGACAGGGGTACTGAAGCTTTCTTT.

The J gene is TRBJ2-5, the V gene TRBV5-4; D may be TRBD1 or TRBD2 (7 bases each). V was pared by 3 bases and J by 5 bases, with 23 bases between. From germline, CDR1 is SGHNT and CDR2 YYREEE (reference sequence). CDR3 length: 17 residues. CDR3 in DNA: TGTGCCAGCAGCTCCTCCGCCGGGACAGTCGGGAGGGAGACCCAGTACTTC. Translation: CASSSSAGTVGRETQYF.

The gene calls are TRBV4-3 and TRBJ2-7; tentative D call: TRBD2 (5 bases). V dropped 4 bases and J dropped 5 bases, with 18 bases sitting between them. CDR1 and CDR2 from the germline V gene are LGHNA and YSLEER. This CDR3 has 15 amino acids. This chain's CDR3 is CASSLNTGYSHEQYF. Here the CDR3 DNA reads TGCGCCAGCAGCCTAAATACGGGGTATAGTCACGAGCAGTACTTC.

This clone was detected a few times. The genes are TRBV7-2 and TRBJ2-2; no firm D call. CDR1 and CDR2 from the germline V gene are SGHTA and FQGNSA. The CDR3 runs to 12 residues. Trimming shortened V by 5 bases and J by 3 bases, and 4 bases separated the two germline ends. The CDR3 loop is CASSRYTGELFF. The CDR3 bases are TGTGCCAGCAGCCGATACACCGGGGAGCTGTTTTTT.

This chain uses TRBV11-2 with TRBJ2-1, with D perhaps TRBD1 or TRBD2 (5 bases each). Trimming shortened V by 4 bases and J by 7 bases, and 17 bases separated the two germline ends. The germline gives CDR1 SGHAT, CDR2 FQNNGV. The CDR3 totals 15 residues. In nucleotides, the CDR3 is TGTGCCAGCAGCTCCCTTCCGGGGCGCAAGAATGAGCAGTTCTTC. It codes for CASSSLPGRKNEQFF. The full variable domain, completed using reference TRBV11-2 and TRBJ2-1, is EAGVAQSPRYKIIEKRQSVAFWCNPISGHATLYWYQQILGQGPKLLIQFQNNGVVDDSQLPKDRFSAERLKGVDSTLKIQPAKLEDSAVYLCASSSLPGRKNEQFFGPGTRLTVL.

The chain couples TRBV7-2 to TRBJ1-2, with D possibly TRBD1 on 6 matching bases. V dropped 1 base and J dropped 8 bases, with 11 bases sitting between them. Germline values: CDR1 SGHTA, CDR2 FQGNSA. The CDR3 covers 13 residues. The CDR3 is CASSLVAGDGYTF. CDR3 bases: TGTGCCAGCAGCTTAGTGGCAGGGGACGGCTACACCTTC.

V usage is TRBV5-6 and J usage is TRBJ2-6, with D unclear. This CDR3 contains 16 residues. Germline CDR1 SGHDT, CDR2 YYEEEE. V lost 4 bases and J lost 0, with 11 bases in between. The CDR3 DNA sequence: TGTGCCAGCAGCCGGATCCCCGACTCTGGGGCCAACGTCCTGACTTTC. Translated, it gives CASSRIPDSGANVLTF.

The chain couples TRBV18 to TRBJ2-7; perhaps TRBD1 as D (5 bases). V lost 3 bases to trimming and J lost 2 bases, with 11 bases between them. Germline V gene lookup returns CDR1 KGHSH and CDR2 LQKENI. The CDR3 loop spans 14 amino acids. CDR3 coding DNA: TGTGCCAGCTCACCGGCAGGGCCGGCCTACGAGCAGTACTTC. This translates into CASSPAGPAYEQYF.